This entry lists 20 T cell receptor beta chains sequenced from one sample in a study of OX40 agonist ivuxolimab in advanced cancers. Repertoires were generated with immunoSEQ multiplex PCR, while TCRdb's copy carries only in-frame clones and drops some. The sample lists 100,000 to 150,000 clones; roughly 90% were seen once. The specimen was CD4+ or CD8+ T cells sorted from blood, collected in a trial of the OX40 agonist ivuxolimab. These receptors were taken from an adult with an advanced solid tumor such as melanoma, head and neck, liver or kidney cancer.

The chain is built from TRBV29-1 and TRBJ2-7; the D gene is possibly TRBD2 (5 bases). The CDR3 spans 12 residues. Trimming took off 3 bases at V and 3 bases at J, with 9 bases between the two ends. In germline, CDR1 is SQVTM, CDR2 ANQGSEA. The DNA for the CDR3 is TGCAGCGTTGAGGAGGAAAGCTACGAGCAGTACTTC. It is translated as CSVEEESYEQYF.

This clone appeared once. The rearrangement joins TRBV10-1 to TRBJ2-7; TRBD1 aligns across 8 bases. With V trimmed by 1 base and J by 2 bases, 13 bases remained unmatched. The CDR3 sequence is 18 residues long. The germline V gene has CDR1 WNHNN and CDR2 SYGVQD (reference sequence). The CDR3 region is CASSEYRGTGPLAYEQYF. DNA for the CDR3: TGCGCCAGCAGTGAGTACAGGGGGACCGGTCCTTTAGCCTACGAGCAGTACTTC.

This chain joins TRBV5-4 and TRBJ2-3, with a tentative D call TRBD1 (6 bases). The V gene lost 4 bases and the J gene lost 0 bases, with 15 bases spanning the gap. Germline assignment: CDR1 SGHNT and CDR2 YYREEE (reference sequence). The CDR3 covers 16 residues. The DNA for the CDR3 is TGTGCCAGCAGCCCTGGGGGCCGCGGGAGCACAGATACGCAGTATTTT. Its translation: CASSPGGRGSTDTQYF.

This chain links TRBV5-6 with TRBJ2-5; possible D gene TRBD2, 6 bases. The germline V gene encodes CDR1 SGHDT and CDR2 YYEEEE. The CDR3 covers 12 residues. V was trimmed by 5 bases and J by 4 bases, leaving 9 bases between them. Here the CDR3 DNA reads TGTGCCAGCAGTCGGAGGGCAGAGACCCAGTACTTC. Amino acids: CASSRRAETQYF.

A single count supports this clone. The chain couples TRBV4-2 to TRBJ2-5, with TRBD2 identical over 8 bases. The CDR3 sequence is 15 residues long. Unmatched junction bases numbered 5, after V lost 4 bases and J lost 1 base. Germline CDR1 LGHNA, CDR2 YNFKEQ. CDR3: CASSRSGSAQETQYF. CDR3 bases: TGTGCCAGCAGCCGGAGCGGGAGTGCCCAAGAGACCCAGTACTTC.

The rearrangement joins TRBV18 to TRBJ2-6; weak D call: TRBD1 (6 bases). Trimming took off 3 bases at V and 3 bases at J, with 18 bases between the two ends. Germline V gene data show CDR1 as KGHSH and CDR2 as LQKENI. The CDR3 loop spans 18 amino acids. CDR3 nucleotide sequence: TGTGCCAGCTCACCTTTTGGGACAAGGCCCAGTGGGGCCAACGTCCTGACTTTC. This encodes CASSPFGTRPSGANVLTF.

V gene TRBV15 combines with J gene TRBJ1-1, with D possibly matching TRBD1 (6 bases). V shed 6 bases and J shed 11 bases, with 22 bases lying between them. Germline lookup yields CDR1 LNHNV and CDR2 YYDKDF (reference sequence). This CDR3 comprises 14 residues. The CDR3, as DNA: TGTGCCACCAGACACTTCGGCGCCTCAGGGGCGGCTTTCTTT. Residues: CATRHFGASGAAFF.

The rearrangement uses TRBV7-6 and TRBJ2-7, with D uncertain. This CDR3 contains 11 residues. Germline lookup yields CDR1 SGHVS and CDR2 FNYEAQ. V shed 1 base and J shed 3 bases, with 1 base lying between them. As DNA, the CDR3 is TGTGCCAGCAGCTTAGACTACGAGCAGTACTTC. Residues: CASSLDYEQYF.

This chain joins TRBV7-9 and TRBJ2-1, with TRBD2 matching 11 bases. The V segment lost 5 bases and the J segment 4 bases; nucleotides outside the gene matches: 4. Germline V gene sequence: CDR1 SEHNR, CDR2 FQNEAQ (reference sequence). The CDR3 loop spans 15 amino acids. The CDR3 sequence is CASSPGLAGYNEQFF. In DNA, the CDR3 is TGTGCCAGCAGCCCCGGACTAGCGGGTTACAATGAGCAGTTCTTC.

V is TRBV28 and J is TRBJ1-1; D call uncertain. The V gene's germline CDR1 is MDHEN and CDR2 SYDVKM. V lost 5 bases and J lost 8, with 15 bases in between. The CDR3 contains 13 residues. CDR3: CASSVRLRVEAFF. The DNA of the CDR3 is TGTGCCAGCAGTGTCCGCCTCCGCGTCGAAGCTTTCTTT.

The genes are TRBV7-2 and TRBJ2-1; maybe TRBD1 (5 bases). This CDR3 is built from 14 residues. Per germline, CDR1 SGHTA and CDR2 FQGNSA. V lost 3 bases and J lost 9, with 15 bases in between. The CDR3 sequence is CASSFFGRATEQFF. The DNA of the CDR3 is TGTGCCAGCAGCTTTTTCGGCAGGGCAACTGAGCAGTTCTTC.

The chain couples TRBV28 to TRBJ2-7, with D hard to call. Germline V lookup: CDR1 MDHEN, CDR2 SYDVKM. The CDR3 runs to 11 residues. The V end lost 6 bases, the J end lost 7 bases, and 10 bases lay between the germline ends. CDR3 region: CASRDQGEQYF. CDR3 nucleotide sequence: TGTGCCAGCAGAGACCAAGGGGAGCAGTACTTC.

This clone was observed once. The rearrangement joins TRBV5-4 to TRBJ1-1; no reliable D call. The CDR3 consists of 14 residues. Deletions cut 0 bases from V and 1 base from J, with 7 bases between. Germline CDR1 is SGHNT and CDR2 is YYREEE (reference sequence). CDR3 loop: CASSLERPNTEAFF. The CDR3, as DNA: TGTGCCAGCAGCTTGGAACGGCCGAACACTGAAGCTTTCTTT.

V and J are TRBV5-4 and TRBJ2-7, with no clear D. V was trimmed by 3 bases and J by 6 bases, leaving 7 bases between them. The CDR3 has 11 amino acids. Germline lookup yields CDR1 SGHNT and CDR2 YYREEE (reference sequence). CDR3 in amino acids: CASSSSLEQYF. In DNA, the CDR3 is TGTGCCAGCAGCTCCTCCCTCGAGCAGTACTTC.

The chain links TRBV9 to TRBJ1-2, with a weak D call TRBD1 (6 bases). V gave up 4 bases and J gave up 7 bases, with 14 bases separating them. The CDR3 extends over 13 amino acids. Per the germline V gene, CDR1 is SGDLS and CDR2 is YYNGEE. The CDR3, as DNA: TGTGCCAGCAGCCTGGACAGTGGACGTGGCTACACCTTC. This encodes CASSLDSGRGYTF. The full variable domain, rest sourced from reference TRBV9 and TRBJ1-2, is DSGVTQTPKHLITATGQRVTLRCSPRSGDLSVYWYQQSLDQGLQFLIQYYNGEERAKGNILERFSAQQFPDLHSELNLSSLELGDSALYFCASSLDSGRGYTFGSGTRLTVV.

The chain combines TRBV20-1 with TRBJ2-7, with D perhaps TRBD1 or TRBD2 (5 bases each). Germline CDR1 and CDR2: DFQATT and SNEGSKA (reference sequence). The CDR3 covers 11 residues. Between the trimmed V and J ends, which lost 3 bases and 5 bases, there was a span of 8 bases. CDR3 region: CSASRGDEQYF. Written as DNA, the CDR3 is TGCAGTGCTAGTAGAGGGGACGAGCAGTACTTC.

DNA for the CDR3: TGTGCCAGCAGCGTAGGGGGCGAAAGGGCCTACGAGCAGTACTTC. Protein sequence: CASSVGGERAYEQYF. This rearrangement joins TRBV9 to TRBJ2-7, with D maybe TRBD1 (5 bases). This CDR3 has 15 residues. CDR1 and CDR2 (germline): SGDLS, YYNGEE. Trimming left V 0 bases short and J 2 bases short, with 12 bases between. Drawing the rest from reference TRBV9 and TRBJ2-7, the complete variable domain is DSGVTQTPKHLITATGQRVTLRCSPRSGDLSVYWYQQSLDQGLQFLIQYYNGEERAKGNILERFSAQQFPDLHSELNLSSLELGDSALYFCASSVGGERAYEQYFGPGTRLTVT.

J is TRBJ2-5 and V is TRBV11-2, with D unresolved. CDR3 length: 15 amino acids. Between the trimmed V and J ends, which lost 5 bases and 2 bases, there was a span of 15 bases. Germline CDR1 reads SGHAT; CDR2 reads FQNNGV. The CDR3 DNA sequence: TGTGCCAGCAGCAAGAACATCCTGCAACAAGAGACCCAGTACTTC. Translated, it gives CASSKNILQQETQYF. Full variable domain (remainder filled in from reference TRBV11-2 and TRBJ2-5): EAGVAQSPRYKIIEKRQSVAFWCNPISGHATLYWYQQILGQGPKLLIQFQNNGVVDDSQLPKDRFSAERLKGVDSTLKIQPAKLEDSAVYLCASSKNILQQETQYFGPGTRLLVL.

This sequence joins TRBV5-1 and TRBJ2-1, with TRBD2 matching over 10 bases. CDR1 SGHRS and CDR2 YFSETQ come from the germline V gene. CDR3 length equals 15 residues. Trimming at V came to 0 bases and at J to 13 bases, leaving 10 bases not matched to a gene. This CDR3 is CASSLAALAGEGQFF. The CDR3, as DNA: TGCGCCAGCAGCTTGGCCGCCCTAGCGGGAGAGGGCCAGTTCTTC.

The chain recombines TRBV9 with TRBJ2-1; 7 nucleotides agree with TRBD2. CDR3 length: 13 amino acids. Germline CDR1 is SGDLS and CDR2 is YYNGEE. The V segment lost 4 bases and the J segment 8 bases; nucleotides outside the gene matches: 6. Here the CDR3 DNA reads TGTGCCAGCAGCTGGGAGGGTTCGGATGAGCAGTTCTTC. The encoded protein is CASSWEGSDEQFF.